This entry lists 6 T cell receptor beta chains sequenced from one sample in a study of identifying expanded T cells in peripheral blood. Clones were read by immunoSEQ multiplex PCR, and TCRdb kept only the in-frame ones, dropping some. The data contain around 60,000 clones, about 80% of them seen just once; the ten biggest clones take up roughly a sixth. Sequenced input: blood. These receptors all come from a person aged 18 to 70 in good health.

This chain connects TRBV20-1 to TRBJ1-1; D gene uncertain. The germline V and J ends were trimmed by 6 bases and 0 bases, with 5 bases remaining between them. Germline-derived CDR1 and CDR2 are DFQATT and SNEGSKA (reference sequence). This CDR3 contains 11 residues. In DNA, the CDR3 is TGCAGTGCGAAGATGAACACTGAAGCTTTCTTT. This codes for CSAKMNTEAFF.

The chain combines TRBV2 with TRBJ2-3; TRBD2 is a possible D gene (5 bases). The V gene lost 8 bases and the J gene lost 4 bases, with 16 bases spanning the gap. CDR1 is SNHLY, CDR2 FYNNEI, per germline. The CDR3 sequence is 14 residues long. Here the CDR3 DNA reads TGTGCCAGCTCCGGGATAGTATCGGCAGATACGCAGTATTTT. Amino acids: CASSGIVSADTQYF.

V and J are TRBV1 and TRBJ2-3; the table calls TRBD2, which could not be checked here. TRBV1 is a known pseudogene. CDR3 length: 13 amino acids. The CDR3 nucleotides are TGCACCAGCAGAACTAGTCACACAGATACGCAGTATTTT. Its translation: CTSRTSHTDTQYF.

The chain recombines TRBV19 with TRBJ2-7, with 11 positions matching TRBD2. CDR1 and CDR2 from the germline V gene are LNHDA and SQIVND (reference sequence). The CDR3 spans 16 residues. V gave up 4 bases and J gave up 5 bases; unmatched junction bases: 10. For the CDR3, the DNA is TGTGCCAGTAGTACCTCGGGCGAACTAGCGGGGGACGAGCAGTACGTC. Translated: CASSTSGELAGDEQYV.

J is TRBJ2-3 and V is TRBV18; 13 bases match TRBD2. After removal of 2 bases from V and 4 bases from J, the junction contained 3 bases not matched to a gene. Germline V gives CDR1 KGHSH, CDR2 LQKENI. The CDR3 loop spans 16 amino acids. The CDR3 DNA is TGTGCCAGCTCACCATCACTAGCGGGGGGGCCAGATACGCAGTATTTT. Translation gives CASSPSLAGGPDTQYF. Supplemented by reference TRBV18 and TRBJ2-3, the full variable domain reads NAGVMQNPRHLVRRRGQEARLRCSPMKGHSHVYWYRQLPEEGLKFMVYLQKENIIDESGMPKERFSAEFPKEGPSILRIQQVVRGDSAAYFCASSPSLAGGPDTQYFGPGTRLTVL.

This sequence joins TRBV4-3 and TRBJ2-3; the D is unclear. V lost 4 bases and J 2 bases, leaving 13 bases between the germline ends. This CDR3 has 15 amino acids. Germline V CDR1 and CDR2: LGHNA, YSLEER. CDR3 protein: CASSPVGRPTDTQYF. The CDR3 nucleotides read TGCGCCAGCAGCCCAGTAGGGCGGCCCACAGATACGCAGTATTTT.